This T cell receptor (beta chain) was identified in a study of T cell responses to AZD1222 COVID-19 vaccine. Looking at the study overall: Second-dose intervals of approximately 4 or approximately 12 weeks were pooled.

TCRdb's table, derived via immunoSEQ multiplex PCR, lists solely in-frame clones and lacks some. The table shows roughly 120,000 clones, with around 87% occurring only once. This receptor was obtained from an adult in good health. Sequences were derived from peripheral blood, sampled on day 0 of AZD1222 vaccination.

The CDR3 nucleotides read TGTGCCAGCAGAGCCGGGACAGCGGGTGAGCAGTTCTTC. Its protein product is CASRAGTAGEQFF. The gene calls are TRBV6-5 and TRBJ2-1; a weak D match, TRBD1 (7 bases). CDR3 size: 13 residues. Germline CDR1 is MNHEY and CDR2 is SVGAGI. Trimming pared 6 bases from V and 9 bases from J, leaving 15 bases between.